This T cell receptor (beta chain) was obtained from a study of metastatic and nonmetastatic thyroid tumors. Study-wide context: For malignant and benign thyroid patients, tumor or nodule tissue and blood were the sources whose repertoires were compared.

Study-wide results and caveats: For both blood and tumor, malignant thyroid tumors reportedly showed significantly higher TCR beta diversity than benign nodules did.

As processed by the authors: Differences in CDR3 between clinicopathological groups were drawn on to build a classifier intended to discriminate distant-metastatic papillary thyroid cancer patients. TCRdb redid the clone calls on the PCR reads using MiXCR. The V and J calls shown here were made by TCRdb, not taken from the authors' results. The table lists 8,500 to 10,000 clones, about 30% of them singletons, with 21% in the top ten. Patients were all untreated before their thyroid surgery. This clone came up many times. The antigen remains undetermined. The TCR sequence derives from a female donor with papillary thyroid cancer or a benign thyroid nodule (not recorded which). Some clones in this sample may be carry-over from other donors' samples. The source material was tumor tissue.

The DNA for the CDR3 is TGCGCCAGCAGCTTGCTGGCAGGGGCCGGCCTAGCGGGAGGGCCGGGGACGCAGTATTTT. Translating it yields CASSLLAGAGLAGGPGTQYF. V is TRBV5-1 and J is TRBJ2-3; 12 positions match TRBD2. Germline values: CDR1 SGHRS, CDR2 YFSETQ. The V gene end was trimmed by 1 base and the J gene end by 9 bases; junction bases not matched to a gene: 21. The CDR3 is made up of 20 amino acids.